What follows are 28 T cell receptor beta chains derived from one specimen sequenced in a study of early T cells in non-severe SARS-CoV-2 infection. TCRdb ran MiXCR on the 5' RACE reads and lists one entry per CDR3 protein. The repertoire consists of 40,000 or so distinct CDR3 sequences, with roughly 5.4% occurring once and the leading ten covering about 5.7%. The sequenced sample was whole blood, obtained at baseline. The receptors were gathered from an adult who was a healthcare worker with PCR-confirmed SARS-CoV-2 infection or an uninfected control (not recorded which).

This clonotype was found many times. The chain links TRBV2 to TRBJ1-5; TRBD1 is a possible D gene (6 bases). Germline CDR1 reads SNHLY; CDR2 reads FYNNEI. V gave up 2 bases and J gave up 4 bases, with 12 bases separating them. The CDR3 has 15 residues. The DNA of the CDR3 is TGTGCCAGCAGTGAATCCACAGGGCTTAATCAGCCCCAGCATTTT. This encodes CASSESTGLNQPQHF.

This clonotype showed up many times. The V and J genes are TRBV4-3 and TRBJ2-3; possibly TRBD1 for D (5 bases). Trimming took 1 base from V and 3 from J, leaving 14 bases between them. The CDR3 runs to 16 residues. CDR1 and CDR2 from the germline V gene are LGHNA and YSLEER. The CDR3 DNA reads as TGCGCCAGCAGCCAAGGTGGGGCGGTGGGAACAGATACGCAGTATTTT. Protein sequence: CASSQGGAVGTDTQYF.

In this sample, this clonotype turned up many times. The rearrangement links TRBV6-6 to TRBJ1-2, with D perhaps matching TRBD1 (5 bases). This CDR3 spans 13 amino acids. CDR1 is MNHNY, CDR2 SVGAGI, per germline (reference sequence). The germline V and J ends were trimmed by 6 bases and 4 bases, with 12 bases remaining between them. The CDR3 loop reads CASRRQTTYGYTF. DNA of the CDR3: TGTGCCAGCAGGAGACAGACGACCTATGGCTACACCTTC.

The chain is built from TRBV12-3 or TRBV12-4 and TRBJ2-1; 10 nucleotides line up with TRBD2. The CDR3 contains 16 residues. V gave up 2 bases and J gave up 2 bases; unmatched junction bases: 3. CDR3: CASSLTTSGTYNEQFF. CDR3 nucleotides: TGTGCCAGCAGTTTAACAACTAGCGGGACCTACAATGAGCAGTTCTTC.

A few counts support this clonotype. The chain joins TRBV27 to TRBJ1-3, with TRBD1 as a possible D gene (6 bases). The length of the CDR3 is 15 residues. V lost 6 bases and J lost 2, with 14 bases in between. Germline assignment: CDR1 MNHEY and CDR2 SMNVEV (reference sequence). CDR3 DNA: TGTGCCAGCAGCGACAGGTACTCTCCTGGAAACACCATATATTTT. This sequence encodes CASSDRYSPGNTIYF.

This clonotype was seen many times. This chain joins TRBV3-1 and TRBJ2-1, with TRBD2 identical over 9 bases. Per germline, CDR1 LGHDT and CDR2 YNNKEL (reference sequence). V dropped 3 bases and J dropped 7; count of bases not matched to a gene: 7. The CDR3 loop spans 15 amino acids. CDR3 sequence reads: CASSQASGIGNEQFF. The CDR3 nucleotides are TGTGCCAGCAGCCAGGCTAGCGGGATAGGAAATGAGCAGTTCTTC.

This clonotype was picked up a small number of times. An end of the junction does not agree with germline; a read error may underlie this. V and J are TRBV10-3 and TRBJ1-1; no reliable D call. The CDR3 covers 13 residues. Germline loops: CDR1 ENHRY, CDR2 SYGVKD. The CDR3 spells CAISQSPVTEAFF. The CDR3 coding sequence is TGTGCCATCAGTCAGTCCCCGGTCACTGAAGCTTTCTTT.

This clonotype was seen repeatedly, ten times or more. In DNA form, the CDR3 reads TGTGCCAGCAGCTTCGGCAGAACGAACACCGGGGAGCTGTTTTTT. Its protein product is CASSFGRTNTGELFF. V is TRBV5-6 and J is TRBJ2-2; D uncertain. Germline V lookup: CDR1 SGHDT, CDR2 YYEEEE. Trimming took 2 bases from V and 0 from J, leaving 8 bases between them. The CDR3 is 15 residues long.

This clonotype came up many times. The V and J genes are TRBV3-1 and TRBJ2-2; unclear D gene. There are 15 residues in the CDR3. V was trimmed by 3 bases and J by 1 base, leaving 9 bases between them. CDR1 is LGHDT and CDR2 is YNNKEL in the germline V gene (reference sequence). CDR3 sequence reads: CASSQGSLNTGELFF. CDR3 DNA sequence: TGTGCCAGCAGCCAGGGTAGTCTGAACACCGGGGAGCTGTTTTTT.

Many counts were recorded for this clonotype. This rearrangement joins TRBV20-1 to TRBJ2-5; 7 bases are shared with TRBD1. The V gene's germline CDR1 is DFQATT and CDR2 SNEGSKA (reference sequence). The J segment lost 1 base and the V segment lost 6 bases, leaving 5 bases of the junction unmatched. This CDR3 spans 13 amino acids. The chain's CDR3 is CSALGQIQETQYF. The CDR3 bases are TGCAGTGCCTTGGGACAGATCCAAGAGACCCAGTACTTC.

The chain carries TRBV24-1 and TRBJ2-1; 14 nucleotides align to TRBD2. The V gene end was trimmed by 3 bases and the J gene end by 7 bases; junction bases not matched to a gene: 13. In germline, CDR1 is KGHDR, CDR2 SFDVKD. This CDR3 contains 19 residues. The CDR3 DNA reads as TGTGCCACCAGTGATCGTCCCGGGACTAGCGGGAGCCGTTGGAATGAGCAGTTCTTC. As protein: CATSDRPGTSGSRWNEQFF.

This clonotype was observed a few times. The rearrangement joins TRBV6-2 or TRBV6-3 to TRBJ2-7, with D unresolved. Germline V CDR1 and CDR2: MNHEY, SVGEGT. This CDR3 contains 13 residues. V dropped 7 bases and J dropped 1 base, with 11 bases sitting between them. CDR3 residues: CASTSWGSYEQYV. As DNA, the CDR3 is TGTGCCAGCACCTCCTGGGGATCCTACGAGCAGTACGTC.

This clonotype was picked up a small number of times. The chain couples TRBV9 to TRBJ2-1, with 9 bases that match TRBD2. Per germline, CDR1 SGDLS and CDR2 YYNGEE. This CDR3 contains 14 residues. The V segment lost 3 bases and the J segment 6 bases; nucleotides outside the gene matches: 4. The CDR3 protein is CASSDSGSLNEQFF. In DNA, the CDR3 is TGTGCCAGCAGCGATAGCGGGAGCCTCAATGAGCAGTTCTTC. The full variable domain, rest sourced from reference TRBV9 and TRBJ2-1, is DSGVTQTPKHLITATGQRVTLRCSPRSGDLSVYWYQQSLDQGLQFLIQYYNGEERAKGNILERFSAQQFPDLHSELNLSSLELGDSALYFCASSDSGSLNEQFFGPGTRLTVL.

This clonotype has at least ten counts. This rearrangement joins TRBV4-1 to TRBJ2-2, with 7 nucleotides matching TRBD2. Germline V gene data show CDR1 as MGHRA and CDR2 as YSYEKL. This CDR3 spans 15 amino acids. V lost 3 bases and J lost 6; bases outside the gene matches: 7. CDR3 in amino acids: CASSQLGGRAGELFF. The CDR3 DNA reads as TGCGCCAGCAGCCAGTTAGGCGGGAGAGCCGGGGAGCTGTTTTTT.

This clonotype was seen many times. The chain joins TRBV7-9 to TRBJ2-3; TRBD2 matches 9 bases. The CDR3 loop spans 17 amino acids. V lost 5 bases and J lost 1; bases outside the gene matches: 10. Germline V lookup: CDR1 SEHNR, CDR2 FQNEAQ (reference sequence). CDR3 protein: CASSTRGLAGRTDTQYF. DNA for the CDR3: TGTGCCAGCAGCACCAGAGGGCTAGCGGGGCGCACAGATACGCAGTATTTT.

This clonotype was detected a few times. This sequence joins TRBV4-1 and TRBJ2-5, with a tentative D call TRBD2 (6 bases). The CDR3 is made up of 14 amino acids. Germline assignment: CDR1 MGHRA and CDR2 YSYEKL. V was clipped by 1 base and J by 4 bases, with 10 bases between them. The CDR3 loop is CASSQGRGGETQYF. The CDR3 region has the DNA TGCGCCAGCAGCCAAGGTAGGGGAGGAGAGACCCAGTACTTC.

This clonotype was counted many times. The missing conserved phenylalanine or tryptophan at the end of this CDR3 makes a read error likely. The chain has TRBV9 and TRBJ2-7; a weak D match, TRBD2 (6 bases). The CDR3 runs to 14 residues. With 0 bases removed from V and 4 bases from J, the gap between germline ends came to 11 bases. The germline V gene encodes CDR1 SGDLS and CDR2 YYNGEE. In DNA form, the CDR3 reads TGTGCCAGCAGCGTAGAACCCCGGGGGTACGAGCAGTACCTC. The encoded protein is CASSVEPRGYEQYL.

This clonotype was detected many times. CDR3 amino acids: CASSASSGGGLLMNTEAFF. CDR3 DNA: TGCGCCAGCAGCGCCTCATCAGGGGGCGGGCTGTTGATGAACACTGAAGCTTTCTTT. The genes are TRBV5-1 and TRBJ1-1; TRBD1 matches 8 bases. Germline lookup yields CDR1 SGHRS and CDR2 YFSETQ. This CDR3 has 19 amino acids. V was pared by 4 bases and J by 0 bases, with 17 bases of the junction left unmatched.

This clonotype was recorded at least ten times. The chain is built from TRBV24-1 and TRBJ2-5; the D gene is possibly TRBD2 (6 bases). The CDR3 has 14 amino acids. Germline lookup yields CDR1 KGHDR and CDR2 SFDVKD. V lost 9 bases and J 1 base, leaving 14 bases between the germline ends. The CDR3 coding sequence is TGTGCCACCTCACCGGGACTCATCCAAGAGACCCAGTACTTC. Its protein product is CATSPGLIQETQYF.

This clonotype occurred many times. The chain links TRBV5-1 to TRBJ2-5, with a weak D call TRBD1 (5 bases). CDR3 length: 13 residues. The V gene lost 6 bases and the J gene lost 1 base, with 10 bases spanning the gap. Germline CDR1 and CDR2: SGHRS and YFSETQ. In DNA, the CDR3 is TGCGCCAGCAACCCAGGGCCCCAAGAGACCCAGTACTTC. Translated, it gives CASNPGPQETQYF.

The rearrangement joins TRBV11-2 to TRBJ2-1, with D hard to call. Looked up from germline, CDR1 is SGHAT and CDR2 is FQNNGV. CDR3 length: 12 amino acids. V shed 1 base and J shed 5 bases, with 3 bases lying between them. This CDR3 reads CASSLADNEQFF. CDR3 bases: TGTGCCAGCAGCTTAGCCGACAATGAGCAGTTCTTC.

This clonotype was found many times. This chain links TRBV4-3 with TRBJ1-2; D not resolved. CDR1 and CDR2 from the germline V gene are LGHNA and YSLEER. The CDR3 has 15 residues. The ends were cut back, 0 bases at V and 5 bases at J, with 13 bases in the middle. CDR3 in amino acids: CASSQDSDGDYGYTF. For the CDR3, the DNA is TGCGCCAGCAGCCAAGACTCGGACGGTGATTATGGCTACACCTTC.

The table lists this clonotype with many counts. The chain is built from TRBV5-4 and TRBJ1-1, with 8 nucleotides matching TRBD1. V shed 3 bases and J 6 bases; nucleotides not matched to a gene: 13. Germline V gene data show CDR1 as SGHNT and CDR2 as YYREEE (reference sequence). The CDR3 length is 16 residues. CDR3 loop: CASSSYRPGGRAEAFF. The CDR3, as DNA: TGTGCCAGCAGCTCATACCGACCAGGGGGCCGGGCTGAAGCTTTCTTT.

This clonotype was picked up many times. The chain links TRBV4-2 to TRBJ2-1, with 9 bases that match TRBD2. V was clipped by 6 bases and J by 9 bases; unmatched bases: 27. Germline CDR1 is LGHNA and CDR2 is YNFKEQ. The CDR3 loop spans 20 amino acids. The CDR3: CASSSRGGSAGLPFTGEQFF. DNA of the CDR3: TGTGCCAGCAGTTCGCGGGGGGGATCGGCTGGACTGCCATTTACCGGTGAGCAGTTCTTC.

The chain has TRBV11-2 and TRBJ2-3; D gene ambiguous. Germline V gene lookup returns CDR1 SGHAT and CDR2 FQNNGV. V lost 5 bases, J lost 3 bases, and 18 bases lay in between. The CDR3 loop spans 16 amino acids. CDR3 region: CASSQLSALDTDTQYF. Here the CDR3 DNA reads TGTGCCAGCAGCCAACTAAGCGCGCTAGATACAGATACGCAGTATTTT.

This clonotype was observed at least ten times. The V call is TRBV7-2, the J call TRBJ2-3, with TRBD2 as a possible D gene (7 bases). The germline gives CDR1 SGHTA, CDR2 FQGNSA. The CDR3 covers 16 residues. V was clipped by 6 bases and J by 2 bases, with 18 bases between them. CDR3 sequence reads: CASSLRGGRNTDTQYF. The CDR3, as DNA: TGTGCCAGCAGTCTTAGGGGGGGACGGAACACAGATACGCAGTATTTT.

This clonotype was recorded a few times. J is TRBJ1-1 and V is TRBV20-1; no reliable D call. The V gene lost 0 bases and the J gene lost 0 bases, with 8 bases spanning the gap. Germline V gene sequence: CDR1 DFQATT, CDR2 SNEGSKA (reference sequence). This CDR3 region has 14 residues. The CDR3 here is CSARDVKMNTEAFF. The CDR3 DNA reads TGCAGTGCTAGAGATGTTAAGATGAACACTGAAGCTTTCTTT.

This clonotype was found many times. The V and J genes are TRBV11-2 and TRBJ2-2; D not certain. V lost 1 base to trimming and J lost 5 bases, with 8 bases between them. The CDR3 has 14 residues. The germline V gene encodes CDR1 SGHAT and CDR2 FQNNGV. CDR3: CASSLGTPTGELFF. CDR3 sequence (DNA): TGTGCCAGCAGCTTAGGGACGCCTACCGGGGAGCTGTTTTTT.